This T cell receptor (beta chain) was identified during a study of immune evolution from preneoplasia to lung adenocarcinoma. CDR3 length equals 13 residues. V lost 0 bases to trimming and J lost 7 bases, with 12 bases between them. Germline lookup yields CDR1 SQVTM and CDR2 ANQGSEA. Sequencing used immunoSEQ multiplex PCR; TCRdb keeps in-frame clones, though not all of them. This sample has 15,000 or so clones, with approximately 83% found just once. After pathologic assessment, macro-dissection selected premalignant or tumor cells for extraction. Sequencing was done on a sample of FFPE lung adenocarcinoma in situ tissue. V is TRBV29-1 and J is TRBJ1-2; the D is unclear. The clonotype comes from a donor aged 70 or over with lung adenocarcinoma. The CDR3 DNA sequence: TGCAGCGTTGAAGATTTACGGCGCTCTGGCTACACCTTC. Translating it yields CSVEDLRRSGYTF.